Sequencing of this TCR beta chain was carried out in a study of cytomegalovirus exposure and HLA in healthy donors. In germline, CDR1 is MNHNS, CDR2 SASEGT. The CDR3 has 17 amino acids. V dropped 3 bases and J dropped 0; count of bases not matched to a gene: 8. The study's findings and limits: The study found most TCR sequences rare, yet found some public TCRs in many donors.

Primers for the PCR totalled 60 Vbeta and 13 Jbeta. Data came from immunoSEQ multiplex PCR; TCRdb stores just in-frame clones and leaves some out. The data hold more than 140,000 clones, with under 70% observed a single time. This clone showed up just a few times. Its antigen is unknown. This receptor was identified in a woman in her twenties or thirties in good health and CMV-seropositive. The chain is built from TRBV6-1 and TRBJ2-3, with 8 bases lining up with TRBD2. The sequenced material came from PBMCs. DNA for the CDR3: TGTGCCAGCAGTGAGGTTGGGGGCGGGGGGAGCACAGATACGCAGTATTTT. Translated: CASSEVGGGGSTDTQYF.